The T cell receptor (beta chain) described here comes from a study of OX40 agonist ivuxolimab in advanced cancers. Overall study results and limits: Nonresponders, in some cases, also had low normalized T-cell clonal expansion. Within 6 weeks, CD4+ and CD8+ blood T cells expanded clonally at 0.1 to 3.0 mg/kg.

The CDR3 sequence is 15 residues long. Germline loops: CDR1 SGHDT, CDR2 YYEEEE. V lost 6 bases and J lost 4, with 14 bases in between. To note about this clone: Its cognate antigen is unknown.

Assay used: immunoSEQ multiplex PCR; TCRdb lists only in-frame clones, some missing. Of about 45,000 clones listed, 84% were seen once; the top ten hold around 2.7%. The clonotype comes from an adult with an advanced solid tumor such as melanoma, head and neck, liver or kidney cancer. This chain joins TRBV5-6 and TRBJ2-6; no firm D call. Sequences were derived from CD4+ or CD8+ T cells sorted from blood, sampled in a trial of the OX40 agonist ivuxolimab. CDR3 loop: CASTISGEGANVLTF. The CDR3 DNA is TGTGCCAGCACAATTTCGGGCGAGGGGGCCAACGTCCTGACTTTC.